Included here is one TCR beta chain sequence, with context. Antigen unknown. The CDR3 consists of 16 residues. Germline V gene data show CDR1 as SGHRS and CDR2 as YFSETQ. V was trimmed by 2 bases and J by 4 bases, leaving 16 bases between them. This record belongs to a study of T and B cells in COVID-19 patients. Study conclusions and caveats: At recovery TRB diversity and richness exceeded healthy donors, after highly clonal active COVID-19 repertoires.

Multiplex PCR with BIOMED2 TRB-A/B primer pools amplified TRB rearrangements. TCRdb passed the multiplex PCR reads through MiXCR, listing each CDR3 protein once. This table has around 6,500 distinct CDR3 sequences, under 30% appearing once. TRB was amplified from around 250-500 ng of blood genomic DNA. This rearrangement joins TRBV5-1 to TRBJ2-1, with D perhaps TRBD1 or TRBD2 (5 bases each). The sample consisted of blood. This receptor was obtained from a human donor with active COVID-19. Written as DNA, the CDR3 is TGCGCCAGCAGCTTATGGGGACCTGACAGATACAATGAGCAGTTCTTC. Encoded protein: CASSLWGPDRYNEQFF.